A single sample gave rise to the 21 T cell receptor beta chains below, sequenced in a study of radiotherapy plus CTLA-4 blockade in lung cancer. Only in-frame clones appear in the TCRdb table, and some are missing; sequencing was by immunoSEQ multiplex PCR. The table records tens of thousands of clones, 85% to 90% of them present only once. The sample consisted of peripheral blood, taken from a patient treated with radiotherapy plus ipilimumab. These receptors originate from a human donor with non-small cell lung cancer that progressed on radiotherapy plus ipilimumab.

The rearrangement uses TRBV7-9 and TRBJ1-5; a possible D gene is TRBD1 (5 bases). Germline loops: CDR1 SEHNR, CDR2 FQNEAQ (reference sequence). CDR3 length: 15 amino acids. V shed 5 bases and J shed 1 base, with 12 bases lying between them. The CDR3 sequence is CASSPPGTSNQPQHF. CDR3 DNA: TGTGCCAGCAGCCCCCCGGGGACGAGCAATCAGCCCCAGCATTTT.

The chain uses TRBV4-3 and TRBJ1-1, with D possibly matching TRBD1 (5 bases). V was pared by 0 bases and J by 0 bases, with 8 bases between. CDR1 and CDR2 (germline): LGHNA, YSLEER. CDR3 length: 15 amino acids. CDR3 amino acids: CASSQDTGVNTEAFF. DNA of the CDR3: TGCGCCAGCAGCCAAGATACGGGGGTGAACACTGAAGCTTTCTTT.

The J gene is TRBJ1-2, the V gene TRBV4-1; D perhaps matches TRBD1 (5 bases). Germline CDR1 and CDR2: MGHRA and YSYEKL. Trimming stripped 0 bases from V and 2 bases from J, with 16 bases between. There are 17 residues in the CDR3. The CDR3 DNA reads TGCGCCAGCAGCCAAGAATGGCGGCAGGGTGGGAACTATGGCTACACCTTC. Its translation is CASSQEWRQGGNYGYTF.

CDR3 sequence (DNA): TGCGCCAGCAGCTTGGGGGCCCCGAACACCGGGGAGCTGTTTTTT. Translation: CASSLGAPNTGELFF. The chain carries TRBV5-1 and TRBJ2-2; D unclear. This CDR3 contains 15 residues. V was pared by 0 bases and J by 0 bases, with 6 bases between. Germline V gene lookup returns CDR1 SGHRS and CDR2 YFSETQ. Looking up the rest from reference TRBV5-1 and TRBJ2-2 gives the full variable domain: KAGVTQTPRYLIKTRGQQVTLSCSPISGHRSVSWYQQTPGQGLQFLFEYFSETQRNKGNFPGRFSGRQFSNSRSEMNVSTLELGDSALYLCASSLGAPNTGELFFGEGSRLTVL.

CDR3 residues: CASSYSRGRGGIQYF. CDR3 bases: TGTGCCAGCAGTTACTCCCGGGGGCGCGGTGGCATTCAGTACTTC. The gene calls are TRBV6-5 and TRBJ2-4, with D perhaps TRBD1 or TRBD2 (6 bases each). From germline, CDR1 is MNHEY and CDR2 SVGAGI. The V end was cut by 0 bases, the J end by 9 bases, with 15 bases between. The CDR3 sequence is 15 residues long.

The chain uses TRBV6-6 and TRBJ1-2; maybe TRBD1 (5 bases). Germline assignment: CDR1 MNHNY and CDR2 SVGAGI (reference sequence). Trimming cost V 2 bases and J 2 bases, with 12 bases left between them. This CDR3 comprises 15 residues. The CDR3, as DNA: TGTGCCAGCAGTTACGGGGGGATAGAAAACTATGGCTACACCTTC. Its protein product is CASSYGGIENYGYTF.

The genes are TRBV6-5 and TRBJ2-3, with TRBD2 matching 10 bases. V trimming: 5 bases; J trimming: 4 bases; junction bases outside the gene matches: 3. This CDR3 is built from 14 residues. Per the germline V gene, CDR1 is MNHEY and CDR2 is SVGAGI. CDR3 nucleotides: TGTGCCAGCAGTCCGACTAGCGGGTCAGATACGCAGTATTTT. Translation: CASSPTSGSDTQYF.

This CDR3 is CSVGGGYGYTF. The CDR3 DNA sequence: TGCAGCGTTGGGGGGGGCTATGGCTACACCTTC. The chain has TRBV29-1 and TRBJ1-2; D is perhaps TRBD1 (5 bases). The CDR3 totals 11 residues. Trimming shortened V by 4 bases and J by 4 bases, and 7 bases separated the two germline ends. Looked up from germline, CDR1 is SQVTM and CDR2 is ANQGSEA. Using reference TRBV29-1 and TRBJ1-2 for the parts outside the CDR3, the full variable domain is SAVISQKPSRDICQRGTSLTIQCQVDSQVTMMFWYRQQPGQSLTLIATANQGSEATYESGFVIDKFPISRPNLTFSTLTVSNMSPEDSSIYLCSVGGGYGYTFGSGTRLTVV.

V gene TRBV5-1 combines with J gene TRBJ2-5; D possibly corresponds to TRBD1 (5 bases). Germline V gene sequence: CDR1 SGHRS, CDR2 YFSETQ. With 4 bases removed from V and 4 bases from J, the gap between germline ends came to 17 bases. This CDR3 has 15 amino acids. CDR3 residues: CASSPDKIAAETQYF. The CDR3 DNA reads TGCGCCAGCAGCCCGGACAAGATTGCCGCAGAGACCCAGTACTTC.

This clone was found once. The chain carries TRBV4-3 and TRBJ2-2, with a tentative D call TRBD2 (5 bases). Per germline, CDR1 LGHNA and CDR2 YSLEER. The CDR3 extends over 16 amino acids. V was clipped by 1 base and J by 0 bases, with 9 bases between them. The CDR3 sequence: CASSQGRLANTGELFF. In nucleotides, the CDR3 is TGCGCCAGCAGCCAAGGGAGGCTAGCGAACACCGGGGAGCTGTTTTTT.

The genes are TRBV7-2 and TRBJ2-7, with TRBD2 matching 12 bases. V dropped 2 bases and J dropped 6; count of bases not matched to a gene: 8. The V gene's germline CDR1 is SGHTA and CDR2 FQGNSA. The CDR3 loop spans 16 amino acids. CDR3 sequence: CASSLSPTSGSSEQYF. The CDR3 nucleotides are TGTGCCAGCAGCTTATCCCCGACTAGCGGGAGTAGCGAGCAGTACTTC.

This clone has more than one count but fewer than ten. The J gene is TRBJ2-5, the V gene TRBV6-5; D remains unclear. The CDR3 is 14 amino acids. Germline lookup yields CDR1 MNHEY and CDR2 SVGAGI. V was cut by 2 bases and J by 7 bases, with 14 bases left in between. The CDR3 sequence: CASSYGEFVTTQYF. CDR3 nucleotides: TGTGCCAGCAGTTACGGAGAGTTCGTTACGACCCAGTACTTC.

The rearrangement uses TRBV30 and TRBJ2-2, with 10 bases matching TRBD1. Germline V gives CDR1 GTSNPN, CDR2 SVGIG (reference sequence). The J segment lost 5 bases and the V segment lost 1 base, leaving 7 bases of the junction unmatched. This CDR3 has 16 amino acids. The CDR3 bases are TGTGCCTGGAGTGCCCGCTGGGACAGGGGAACCGGGGAGCTGTTTTTT. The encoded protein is CAWSARWDRGTGELFF.

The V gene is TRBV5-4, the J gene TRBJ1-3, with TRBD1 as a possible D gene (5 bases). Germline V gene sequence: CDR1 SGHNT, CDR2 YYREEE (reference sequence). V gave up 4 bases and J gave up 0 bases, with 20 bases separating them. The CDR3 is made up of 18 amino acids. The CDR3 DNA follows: TGTGCCAGCAGCCATCGTGGCAGGGATCTAAACTCTGGAAACACCATATATTTT. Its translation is CASSHRGRDLNSGNTIYF.

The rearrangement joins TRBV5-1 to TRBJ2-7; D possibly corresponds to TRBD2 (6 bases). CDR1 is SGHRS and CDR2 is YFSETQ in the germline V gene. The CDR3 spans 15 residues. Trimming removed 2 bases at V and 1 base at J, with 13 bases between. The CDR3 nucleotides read TGCGCCAGCAGCTTTGGGGGAGGAGGATCCTACGAGCAGTACTTC. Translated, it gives CASSFGGGGSYEQYF.

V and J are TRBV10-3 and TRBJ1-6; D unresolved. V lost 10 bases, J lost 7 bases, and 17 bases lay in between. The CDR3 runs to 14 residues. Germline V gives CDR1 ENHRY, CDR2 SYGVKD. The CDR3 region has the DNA TGTGCCACGTCGGTAGAACTATCAAATTCACCCCTCCACTTT. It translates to CATSVELSNSPLHF.

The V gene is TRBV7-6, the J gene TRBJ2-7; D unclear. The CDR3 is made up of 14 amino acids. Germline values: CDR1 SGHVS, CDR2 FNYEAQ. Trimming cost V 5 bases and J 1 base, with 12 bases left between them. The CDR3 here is CASSHRARSYEQYF. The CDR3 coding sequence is TGTGCCAGCAGCCATCGGGCTAGATCCTACGAGCAGTACTTC.

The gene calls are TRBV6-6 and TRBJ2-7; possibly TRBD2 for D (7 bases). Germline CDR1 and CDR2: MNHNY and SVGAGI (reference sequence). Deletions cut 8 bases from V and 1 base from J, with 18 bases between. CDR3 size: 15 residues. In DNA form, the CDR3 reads TGTGCCAGCGGCACTTCGGGGGGCCGATCCTACGAGCAGTACTTC. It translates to CASGTSGGRSYEQYF.

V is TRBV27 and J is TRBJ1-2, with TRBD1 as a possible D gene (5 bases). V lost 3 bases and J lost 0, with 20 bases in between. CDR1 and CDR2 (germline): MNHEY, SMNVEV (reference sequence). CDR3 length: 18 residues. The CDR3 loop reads CASSFWDGAGVANYGYTF. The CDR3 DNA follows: TGTGCCAGCAGTTTTTGGGATGGGGCAGGCGTAGCTAACTATGGCTACACCTTC.

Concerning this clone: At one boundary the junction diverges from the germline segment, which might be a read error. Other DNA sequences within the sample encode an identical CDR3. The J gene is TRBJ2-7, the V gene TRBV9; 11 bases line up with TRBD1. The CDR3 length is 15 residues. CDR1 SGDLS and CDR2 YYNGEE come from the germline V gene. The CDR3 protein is CASSFGQGASYEQYF. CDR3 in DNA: TGCGCCAGCAGCTTCGGACAGGGGGCATCCTACGAGCAGTACTTC.

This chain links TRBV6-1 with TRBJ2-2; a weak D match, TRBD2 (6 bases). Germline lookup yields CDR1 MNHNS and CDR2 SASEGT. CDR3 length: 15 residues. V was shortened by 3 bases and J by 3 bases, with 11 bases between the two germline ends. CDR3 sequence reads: CASSDAGKYTGELFF. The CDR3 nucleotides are TGTGCCAGCAGTGACGCGGGGAAATACACCGGGGAGCTGTTTTTT.